This entry lists 21 T cell receptor beta chains sequenced from one sample in a study of T cell responses to AZD1222 COVID-19 vaccine. The protocol was immunoSEQ multiplex PCR, while the TCRdb copy is restricted to in-frame clones and leaves out a portion. This table holds about 120,000 clones, 88% found once. Material: peripheral blood, obtained on day 0 of AZD1222 vaccination. The receptors shown here come from an adult in good health.

The count of this clone is one. This rearrangement joins TRBV27 to TRBJ2-7; 8 bases fit TRBD1. Germline trimming cut 2 bases from V and 4 bases from J; bases unmatched to any gene: 4. This CDR3 comprises 14 residues. CDR1 is MNHEY, CDR2 SMNVEV, per germline (reference sequence). The CDR3 is CASSLGQGRYEQYF. The CDR3 nucleotides read TGTGCCAGCAGTTTAGGACAGGGCAGGTACGAGCAGTACTTC.

The V call is TRBV5-1, the J call TRBJ1-6; D remains unclear. CDR1 and CDR2 from the germline V gene are SGHRS and YFSETQ. V shed 0 bases and J shed 4 bases, with 5 bases lying between them. CDR3 length equals 14 residues. CDR3 DNA sequence: TGCGCCAGCAGCTTGGGCGATTATAATTCACCCCTCCACTTT. It specifies CASSLGDYNSPLHF. The entire variable domain, with the rest obtained from reference TRBV5-1 and TRBJ1-6, is as follows: KAGVTQTPRYLIKTRGQQVTLSCSPISGHRSVSWYQQTPGQGLQFLFEYFSETQRNKGNFPGRFSGRQFSNSRSEMNVSTLELGDSALYLCASSLGDYNSPLHFGNGTRLTVT.

This rearrangement joins TRBV5-4 to TRBJ1-5, with no clear D. The germline gives CDR1 SGHNT, CDR2 YYREEE (reference sequence). V was shortened by 0 bases and J by 5 bases, with 9 bases between the two germline ends. The CDR3 contains 14 residues. CDR3 DNA: TGTGCCAGCAGCTTGGGAGGGAACGATCAGCCCCAGCATTTT. Encoded protein: CASSLGGNDQPQHF.

This chain joins TRBV6-5 and TRBJ1-1; TRBD1 matches 7 bases. Unmatched junction bases numbered 7, after V lost 4 bases and J lost 2 bases. In germline, CDR1 is MNHEY, CDR2 SVGAGI. There are 15 residues in the CDR3. The CDR3 DNA follows: TGTGCCAGCAGTTCGCCGGGACAGATCAACACTGAAGCTTTCTTT. Protein sequence: CASSSPGQINTEAFF.

The chain recombines TRBV3-1 (or the pseudogene TRBV3-2) with TRBJ1-3; the D is unclear. V lost 0 bases and J lost 7, with 7 bases in between. Germline V gene data show CDR1 as LGHDT and CDR2 as YNNKEL (reference sequence). The length of the CDR3 is 13 residues. In nucleotides, the CDR3 is TGTGCCAGCAGCCAAGAGGCGGCCAACACCATATATTTT. Amino acids: CASSQEAANTIYF.

The gene calls are TRBV19 and TRBJ1-6; 8 nucleotides line up with TRBD1. Looked up from germline, CDR1 is LNHDA and CDR2 is SQIVND (reference sequence). J was trimmed by 7 bases and V by 3 bases; bases with no gene match: 5. This CDR3 contains 15 residues. This CDR3 reads CASSIMTGENSPLHF. The DNA of the CDR3 is TGTGCCAGTAGTATTATGACAGGGGAAAATTCACCCCTCCACTTT. Looking up the rest from reference TRBV19 and TRBJ1-6 gives the full variable domain: DGGITQSPKYLFRKEGQNVTLSCEQNLNHDAMYWYRQDPGQGLRLIYYSQIVNDFQKGDIAEGYSVSREKKESFPLTVTSAQKNPTAFYLCASSIMTGENSPLHFGNGTRLTVT.

The chain is built from TRBV5-4 and TRBJ2-1; D is perhaps TRBD1 or TRBD2 (5 bases each). V was cut by 4 bases and J by 9 bases, with 17 bases left in between. The germline CDR1 and CDR2 sequences are SGHNT and YYREEE (reference sequence). The CDR3 runs to 14 residues. CDR3 region: CASSQSVEGSEQFF. CDR3 in DNA: TGTGCCAGCAGCCAAAGCGTCGAGGGGTCTGAGCAGTTCTTC.

CDR3 residues: CASSVAIQLSGNTIYF. Here the CDR3 DNA reads TGTGCCAGCAGCGTAGCTATACAGCTCTCTGGAAACACCATATATTTT. This chain links TRBV9 with TRBJ1-3; D gene ambiguous. Germline V gene lookup returns CDR1 SGDLS and CDR2 YYNGEE. The germline V and J ends were trimmed by 0 bases and 0 bases, with 10 bases remaining between them. The CDR3 covers 16 residues.

The CDR3 region is CATGLLSSSYGYTF. CDR3 DNA sequence: TGTGCCACCGGCCTTCTCTCCTCCTCATATGGCTACACCTTC. J is TRBJ1-2 and V is TRBV7-9, with D uncertain. This CDR3 region has 14 residues. V was clipped by 10 bases and J by 5 bases, with 20 bases between them. CDR1 is SEHNR, CDR2 FQNEAQ, per germline (reference sequence).

This chain uses TRBV3-1 (or the pseudogene TRBV3-2) with TRBJ2-3; 7 bases agree with TRBD1. Germline CDR1 and CDR2: LGHDT and YNNKEL (reference sequence). The V segment lost 3 bases and the J segment 7 bases; nucleotides outside the gene matches: 7. The CDR3 covers 14 residues. The CDR3 coding sequence is TGTGCCAGCAGCCACCTAGAGAGGGGGCATACGCAGTATTTT. This translates into CASSHLERGHTQYF.

V gene TRBV6-6 combines with J gene TRBJ1-2; D gene ambiguous. Germline V gene sequence: CDR1 MNHNY, CDR2 SVGAGI (reference sequence). Trimming took 4 bases from V and 2 from J, leaving 11 bases between them. The CDR3 is made up of 14 amino acids. CDR3 in amino acids: CASSSMNENYGYTF. In DNA, the CDR3 is TGTGCCAGCAGTTCAATGAATGAAAACTATGGCTACACCTTC.

The gene calls are TRBV5-4 and TRBJ2-5; D ambiguous. V was pared by 2 bases and J by 5 bases, with 16 bases between. This CDR3 has 15 amino acids. From germline, CDR1 is SGHNT and CDR2 YYREEE (reference sequence). As DNA, the CDR3 is TGTGCCAGCAGCTTCCGACTCGATAACGGGGAGACCCAGTACTTC. The encoded protein is CASSFRLDNGETQYF.

The gene calls are TRBV19 and TRBJ1-2, with D uncertain. This CDR3 contains 15 residues. V was shortened by 3 bases and J by 2 bases, with 13 bases between the two germline ends. The V gene's germline CDR1 is LNHDA and CDR2 SQIVND (reference sequence). The CDR3 bases are TGTGCCAGTAGTATTTTCGTGGATTTGAACTATGGCTACACCTTC. Protein sequence: CASSIFVDLNYGYTF.

The rearrangement joins TRBV5-1 to TRBJ2-6; D unresolved. From germline, CDR1 is SGHRS and CDR2 YFSETQ. Trimming took off 4 bases at V and 2 bases at J, with 13 bases between the two ends. This CDR3 contains 16 residues. CDR3 residues: CASSLRTSTGANVLTF. CDR3 nucleotides: TGCGCCAGCAGCCTAAGGACCTCGACTGGGGCCAACGTCCTGACTTTC.

This clone occurred once. J is TRBJ1-2 and V is TRBV7-2, with TRBD1 identical over 10 bases. Germline V gene sequence: CDR1 SGHTA, CDR2 FQGNSA. Unmatched junction bases numbered 4, after V lost 1 base and J lost 5 bases. This CDR3 spans 15 amino acids. The CDR3 loop reads CASSLGDRGWYGYTF. DNA of the CDR3: TGTGCCAGCAGCTTAGGGGACAGGGGTTGGTATGGCTACACCTTC.

In its sample, this clone was seen once. This sequence joins TRBV5-6 and TRBJ2-2; tentatively, D is TRBD1 (6 bases). This CDR3 has 15 amino acids. V was clipped by 2 bases and J by 1 base, with 9 bases between them. Germline loops: CDR1 SGHDT, CDR2 YYEEEE. CDR3 sequence reads: CASSFGQLNTGELFF. In nucleotides, the CDR3 is TGTGCCAGCAGCTTTGGACAGCTGAACACCGGGGAGCTGTTTTTT.

The chain couples TRBV24-1 to TRBJ2-3; TRBD1 agrees at 11 bases. Trimming took 8 bases from V and 7 from J; bases not matched to a gene: 7. CDR1 and CDR2 (germline): KGHDR, SFDVKD. This CDR3 has 14 amino acids. The DNA for the CDR3 is TGTGCCACCAATCTGGGACAGGGGGGAAATACGCAGTATTTT. Amino acids: CATNLGQGGNTQYF.

This clone appeared a single time. The chain has TRBV3-1 (or the pseudogene TRBV3-2) and TRBJ1-6; the match to TRBD1 covers 9 bases. Germline V lookup: CDR1 LGHDT, CDR2 YNNKEL (reference sequence). The CDR3 has 16 amino acids. The junction had 7 bases not matched to a gene; V was cut back by 0 bases and J by 10 bases. CDR3 nucleotide sequence: TGTGCCAGCAGCCAAGATCTGGGACAGGGCGGATCACCCCTCCACTTT. Translation gives CASSQDLGQGGSPLHF.

The rearrangement joins TRBV27 to TRBJ1-4; D might be TRBD1 (6 bases). The germline V gene encodes CDR1 MNHEY and CDR2 SMNVEV (reference sequence). The CDR3 has 14 residues. Trimming stripped 5 bases from V and 7 bases from J, with 14 bases between. CDR3 region: CASSQQGGTEKLFF. In DNA, the CDR3 is TGTGCCAGCAGTCAACAGGGTGGTACTGAAAAACTGTTTTTT.

The rearrangement joins TRBV5-6 to TRBJ1-4, with a weak D call TRBD1 (5 bases). The length of the CDR3 is 14 residues. Trimming stripped 4 bases from V and 4 bases from J, with 11 bases between. The V gene's germline CDR1 is SGHDT and CDR2 YYEEEE. CDR3 in DNA: TGTGCCAGCAGCGCGACAGTCTATAATGAAAAACTGTTTTTT. This translates into CASSATVYNEKLFF. The full variable domain, its missing parts supplied by reference TRBV5-6 and TRBJ1-4, is DAGVTQSPTHLIKTRGQQVTLRCSPKSGHDTVSWYQQALGQGPQFIFQYYEEEERQRGNFPDRFSGHQFPNYSSELNVNALLLGDSALYLCASSATVYNEKLFFGSGTQLSVL.

The chain links TRBV5-1 to TRBJ1-6, with D possibly matching TRBD1 (6 bases). This CDR3 comprises 14 residues. The germline gives CDR1 SGHRS, CDR2 YFSETQ. Trimming shortened V by 1 base and J by 10 bases, and 12 bases separated the two germline ends. DNA for the CDR3: TGCGCCAGCAGCTTGTCAGGGGAGGTCTCACCCCTCCACTTT. Its protein product is CASSLSGEVSPLHF. Full variable domain (outside the CDR3, taken from reference TRBV5-1 and TRBJ1-6): KAGVTQTPRYLIKTRGQQVTLSCSPISGHRSVSWYQQTPGQGLQFLFEYFSETQRNKGNFPGRFSGRQFSNSRSEMNVSTLELGDSALYLCASSLSGEVSPLHFGNGTRLTVT.